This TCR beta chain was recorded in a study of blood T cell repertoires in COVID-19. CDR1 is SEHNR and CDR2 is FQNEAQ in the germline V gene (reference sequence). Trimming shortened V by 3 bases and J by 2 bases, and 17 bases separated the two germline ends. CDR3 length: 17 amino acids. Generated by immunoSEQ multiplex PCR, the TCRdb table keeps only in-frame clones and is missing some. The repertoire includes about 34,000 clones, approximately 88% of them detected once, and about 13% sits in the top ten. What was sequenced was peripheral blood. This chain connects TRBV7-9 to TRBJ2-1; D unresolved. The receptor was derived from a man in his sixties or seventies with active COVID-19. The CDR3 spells CASSLTRLDSPYNEQFF. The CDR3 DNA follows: TGTGCCAGCAGCTTGACTCGTCTAGACTCGCCCTACAATGAGCAGTTCTTC.